The subject of this entry is one T cell receptor (beta chain). This clone showed up just once. Its recognized antigen is unknown. One base away there is no much larger clone; base qualities are not given. The protocol used for the library was the immunoSEQ multiplex PCR assay. For the multiplex PCR, a mixture combining 60 forward primers for TCR Vbeta segments and 13 reverse primers for TCR Jbeta segments was used. A multiplex PCR assay on genomic DNA amplified the CDR3 region of rearranged TCR beta genes. The amplified TCR beta libraries were sequenced on the Illumina HiSeq System as 87-base-pair reads. The study's own analysis went as follows. Across the 670 or so repertoires, a later analysis counted 80 million or so unique TCR beta chains, 9 million to 14 million of which were shared by at least two donors. Raw reads were error-corrected and collapsed into unique sequences by a nearest-neighbor algorithm in which closely related sequences were merged to remove PCR and sequencing errors. To assign V, D and J gene segments, CDR3 sequences were aligned to IMGT reference sequences. For a sequence to be retained, at least a six-nucleotide match to both a V gene segment and a J gene segment was required. Rearrangements were called productive when the CDR3 lacked stop codons and stayed in frame with V and J; all others were non-productive. CDR3 was defined according to IMGT convention as the region running from the second conserved V-encoded cysteine to the conserved J-encoded phenylalanine. In an earlier analysis of some 550 of the donors, sequences lacking an unambiguous match to a single V gene segment were excluded. In an earlier analysis of some 590 of the donors, a V segment was called functional when productive rearrangements were above 56.7%, and segregating when the standard deviation between donors exceeded 5%. A statistical classification framework was developed to diagnose cytomegalovirus status using the catalog of TCR beta chain sequences. A later analysis assigned V and J genes by comparing TCR nucleotide sequences with IMGT/GENE-DB human TR gene sequences. A later analysis assigned CDR3 sequences and most-parsimonious VDJ recombination scenarios with the TCRdist pipeline. In a later analysis, each TCR beta chain was defined by its CDR3 amino acid sequence together with its V-gene family, and reads lacking a unique V-gene family were excluded. To address suspected cross-contamination and a sequencing artifact, a later analysis removed 592 highly shared, low-generation-probability nucleotide sequences. In a later analysis, a clonal expansion index was calculated for each public chain from normalized within-repertoire ranks of inferred template counts. A later analysis computed generation probabilities with a VDJ recombination model fitted to out-of-frame rearrangements, and checked the results against IGoR. A later analysis scored TCR-TCR, TCR-HLA and TCR-CMV co-occurrence with hypergeometric tests, applying a repertoire-size bias correction to TCR pairs. A later analysis estimated false discovery rates by permuting HLA or CMV assignments 20 times. In a later analysis, co-occurring TCRs were grouped with DBSCAN, and TCRdist sequence similarity was added when clustering was performed within HLA-allele-positive subsets. For co-occurrence clustering, repertoires with fewer than 30,000 or more than 120,000 public chains were excluded, along with a handful of repertoires with anomalous nucleotide sharing. Held by TCRdb, this immuneACCESS table contains in-frame sequences only and omits some clones. Under half of the omission traces to an unresolved V gene where checked; the cause of the rest is unknown. V, J and clone size reflect that table, while D and trimming were determined from the DNA. The sample table holds some 55,000 clones, of which about 80% were seen once. The ten largest clones take up approximately 1.5% of the sample.

This record comes from a study of cytomegalovirus exposure and HLA in healthy donors listed by TCRdb under 2017. About the study as a whole: An earlier analysis of approximately 640 of the donors reported approximately 300 Gb of sequence data and some 120 million unique TCR beta sequences from about 200 million T cells. HLA typing included class I and class II loci at four-digit resolution. To study patterns of TCR occurrence, a later analysis re-analyzed previously published TCR beta repertoires from 650 to 750 donors and added high-resolution HLA genotyping. Typing coverage varied by locus: about 629-640 donors for A, B, C, DRB1 and DQB1; roughly 510 for DQA1; approximately 570 for DPA1; around 450 for DPB1. The study was designed to test whether signatures of past pathogen exposure could be identified by cataloging public T cell receptors. To decide whether each TCR beta V gene segment behaved as functional or pseudogenic, an earlier analysis of 587 of the donors relied on high-throughput TCR beta sequencing. In a later genetic analysis, genome-wide SNP genotypes for about three fifths of the 666 donors were used, and that subset was treated as a discovery cohort. The later analysis used no new phenotypic data to find candidate immune exposures, relying instead on TCR beta sequences and their occurrence across donors. Approximately 310 gigabases of sequencing data and 78 million or so unique TCR sequences were included in an early release covering about 700 HLA-typed donors. A handful of DR-DQ haplotypes were handled as single units for association and clustering because linkage in the cohort was strong. Donor age, sex, ethnicity and CMV serostatus were collected together with the repertoire data. The T cell repertoires of 550 to 850 subjects were profiled by immunosequencing and related to cytomegalovirus serostatus. Across some 400 genotyped donors of the cohort, an average of approximately 240,000 unique TCR beta nucleotide sequences per donor were sequenced, and approximately 19% of those sequences were non-productive. Besides the first cohort of around 700 subjects, a separate validation cohort made up of 120 different subjects was used. Of the roughly 400 genotyped donors, over 65% fell in the genetic ancestry cluster associated with self-reported Caucasian donors. All discovery cohort repertoires had been generated on a single sequencing platform. To predict cytomegalovirus infection status, the study combined high-throughput TCR immunosequencing, statistical association of individual TCRs with disease status, and machine learning. Paper-wide results and their limitations: For the cohort, immune exposure information was limited to CMV serostatus. Some IMGT-functional V segments, including TRBV6-2 and TRBV6-3, could not be distinguished by the 87-base-pair reads and were therefore excluded. In vitro tests confirmed that a few of the cytomegalovirus-associated TCR beta chains recognize cytomegalovirus antigens. When HLA alleles, especially DR and DQ, strongly co-occurred, TCR associations were difficult to assign to individual alleles. In a later genetic analysis, a missense DCLRE1C variant was associated with V-gene and J-gene trimming of TCR beta chains, and the association was replicated in an independent cohort. According to a later analysis, parvovirus B19, influenza, CMV and Epstein-Barr virus appeared linked to several top co-occurrence clusters. Compared with the 666-donor mean, donors in an Asian-associated ancestry cluster had fewer N-insertions in productive TCRs, according to a later genetic analysis. The classifier was reported to diagnose cytomegalovirus status with high specificity and sensitivity in both the original and validation cohorts. Sequencing depth was assumed to be roughly uniform across donors in the presence/absence analyses, though that assumption may not hold. Across donors, most TCR sequences were observed very rarely, whereas some public TCRs were present in many individuals. In a later analysis, HLA-associated TCR beta chains were found to be more clonally expanded and to have lower generation probabilities than equally common non-associated chains. A later analysis associated some 17,000 TCR beta sequences with specific HLA alleles at a false discovery rate of 0.05. According to the authors, the approach could potentially be generalized to other disease states and immunological phenotypes. Linkage disequilibrium might explain the correlated functional status among segregating V segments, but an unknown experimental factor could not be ruled out. In a later analysis, most CMV-associated TCR beta chains were found to appear HLA-restricted, with HLA associations seemingly driven largely by CMV exposure. Because counts were too low, roughly 18 rarely observed V segments, including chromosome 9 orphons, were left out of the earlier analysis of 587 of the donors. The study listed 150 to 200 TCR beta chains as associated with cytomegalovirus. Because some donors lacked HLA typing at each locus, the association tests relied only on the typed subset. In this cohort, only TCR beta chains were sequenced, and detectable features were limited by the absence of alpha or paired-chain data. An earlier analysis of around 500 of the donors showed that most TCR beta V segments appeared in productive rearrangements either about 87% or about 30% of the time, which broadly matched IMGT annotations. In a later analysis, the rate of TCR association differed among HLA loci, with DRB1 alleles having the most associated TCRs and HLA-C alleles having the fewest. A cluster of highly shared sequence variants was judged likely to represent a technical artifact of the sequencing pipeline. A further reported finding was that TCR beta sequences accurately predicted the HLA-A and HLA-B alleles for most subjects in the first cohort.

Measured from the cysteine to the phenylalanine, the CDR3 is 16 residues long. The only DNA kept is the CDR3, 48 bases in frame from the first base. The cohort was made up of under 800 healthy bone marrow donors. All cohort members were sampled while nominally healthy, although unrecorded immune exposures were likely present. The donor was CMV seronegative and was included in the group of 352 seronegative cohort members. A peripheral blood sample was collected from each donor, and TCR beta sequencing was performed on peripheral blood mononuclear cells. The Qiagen DNeasy Blood Extraction Kit was used to extract genomic DNA from the blood cell samples.

The chain was built from TRBV21-1 and TRBJ1-6; the listed D gene, TRBD1, was not tested against the DNA. TRBV21-1 counts as a pseudogene. The origin of this receptor is a man aged 35 to 55 in good health and CMV-seronegative. What was sequenced was PBMCs. The sequenced DNA: TGTGCCAGCAGCGGAGCTGGGACAGGCGGAAAATCACCCCTCCACTTT. This translates into CASSGAGTGGKSPLHF.